The rows below give T cell receptor beta chains drawn from one sample of a study of regulatory T cells in long-lasting Graves disease. One entry per CDR3 protein, called by TCRdb with MiXCR from the multiplex PCR reads. The sample gives 450,000 to 650,000 distinct CDR3 sequences, about 15% of which show up once; more than 20% is in the top ten. These data were also reused for a study on T cells in Graves' hyperthyroidism and ophthalmopathy.

This material consisted of peripheral blood mononuclear cells (PBMCs), taken at new diagnosis, from a patient treated with antithyroid drugs. These receptors were obtained from a woman aged 35 to 59 with Graves disease. CDR3s include the opening cysteine and the closing phenylalanine or tryptophan. Each record gives: V gene, J gene, D gene, clone size, CDR3 DNA, CDR3 protein. A D gene is named only where the DNA matches it firmly. Clone size is given for some rows only: seen once, a few or many times, or a class if the clone is expanded.

TRBV7-9	TRBJ2-7	-	-	TGTGCCGGCAGCCCCACAAGGTTCGAGCAGTACTTC	CAGSPTRFEQYF
TRBV30	TRBJ1-1	-	many	TGTGCCTGGATCTGGGGGGAAGGCACTGAAGCTTTCTTT	CAWIWGEGTEAFF
TRBV3-1	TRBJ2-4	-	many	TGTGCCAGCAGCGGGACCCGGGAAGGCAAAAACATTCAGTACTTC	CASSGTREGKNIQYF
TRBV5-1	TRBJ1-1	-	many	TGCGCCAGCAGCTTGGAACTTCTGAACACTGAAGCTTTCTTT	CASSLELLNTEAFF
TRBV28	TRBJ2-7	-	many	TGTGCCAGCACGGAGTTGGGTCTCAAGGGGCACGAGCAGTACTTC	CASTELGLKGHEQYF
TRBV5-1	TRBJ2-3	TRBD2	-	TGCGCCAGCAGCGGGGGACTAGCGGGGCCCACAGATACGCAGTATTTT	CASSGGLAGPTDTQYF
TRBV3-1	TRBJ2-7	-	many	TGTGCCAGCAGCCAAGTGAGTGGGGGGCAATACGAGCAGTACTTC	CASSQVSGGQYEQYF
TRBV3-1	TRBJ2-7	-	many	TGTGCCAGCAGCCAAGACCTGCATCCTGCCTACGAGCAGTACTTC	CASSQDLHPAYEQYF
TRBV2	TRBJ2-7	TRBD2	-	TGCGCCAGCAACCAACCGGGGGGGGGGATAACAGGGAAGGGTTACTCGCAGTACTTC	CASNQPGGGITGKGYSQYF
TRBV20-1	TRBJ1-4	-	few	TGCAGTGTTCCGGGACGGAGTAATGAAAAACTGTTTTTT	CSVPGRSNEKLFF
TRBV19	TRBJ1-6	TRBD1	-	TGTGCCAGTAGCTTCGAGGGACAGGGGAGAGCAGTCTCACCCCTCCACTTT	CASSFEGQGRAVSPLHF
TRBV2	TRBJ1-2	TRBD1	many	TGTGCCAGCAGTGCGGAGACAGGGGGGAGAGGCTACACCTTC	CASSAETGGRGYTF
TRBV6-2/TRBV6-3	TRBJ1-5	TRBD1	-	TGTGCCAGCAGTTACACACAGGGGAAGGGGCATAGCAATCAGCCCCAGCATTTT	CASSYTQGKGHSNQPQHF
TRBV20-1	TRBJ1-4	-	-	TGCAGTGCTCCGGACAGTGGGGAAAAACTGTTTTTT	CSAPDSGEKLFF
TRBV7-3	TRBJ2-7	TRBD1	many	TGTGCCAGCAGCTTACAGCCAGGGGGTATCTACGAGCAGTACTTC	CASSLQPGGIYEQYF
TRBV20-1	TRBJ2-7	-	many	TGCAGTGCTAGCCAGGGATCCTACGAGCAGTACTTC	CSASQGSYEQYF
TRBV3-1	TRBJ1-1	-	many	TGTGCCAGCAGCTATCTAGGGTGGAACACTGAAGCTTTCTTT	CASSYLGWNTEAFF
TRBV29-1	TRBJ1-2	TRBD1	-	TGCAGCGTGGCCCCCGGACAGGGGTTGGACTATGGCTACACCTTC	CSVAPGQGLDYGYTF
TRBV19	TRBJ1-2	-	-	TGTGCCAGTAGTATAGGCAGCTTCTATGGCTACACCTTC	CASSIGSFYGYTF
TRBV6-1	TRBJ2-5	TRBD2	-	TGTGCCAGCAGTGCCCTCTGGGGCGGGGGGGGTCAAGAGACCCAGTACTTC	CASSALWGGGGQETQYF
TRBV14	TRBJ1-4	-	few	TGTGCCAGCAGCCATCGACACGCAACTAATGAAAAACTGTTTTTT	CASSHRHATNEKLFF
TRBV12-3/TRBV12-4	TRBJ1-2	-	many	TGTGCCAGCAGTTTTGGGGATACTAACTATGGCTACACCTTC	CASSFGDTNYGYTF
TRBV6-4	TRBJ1-1	-	many	TGTGCCAGCAGTCCGGGGACAACGAACACTGAAGCTTTCTTT	CASSPGTTNTEAFF